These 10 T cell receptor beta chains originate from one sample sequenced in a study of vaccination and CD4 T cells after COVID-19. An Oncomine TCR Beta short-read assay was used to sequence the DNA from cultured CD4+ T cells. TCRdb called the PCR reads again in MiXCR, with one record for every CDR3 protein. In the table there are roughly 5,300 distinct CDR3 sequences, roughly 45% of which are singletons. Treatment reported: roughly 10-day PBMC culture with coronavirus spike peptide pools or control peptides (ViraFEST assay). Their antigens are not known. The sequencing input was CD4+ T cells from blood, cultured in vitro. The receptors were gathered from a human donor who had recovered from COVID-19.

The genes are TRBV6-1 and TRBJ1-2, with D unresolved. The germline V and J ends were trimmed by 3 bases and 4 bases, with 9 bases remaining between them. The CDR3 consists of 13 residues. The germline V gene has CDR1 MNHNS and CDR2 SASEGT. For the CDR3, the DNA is TGTGCCAGCAGTGATTATGGCACCTATGGCTACACCTTC. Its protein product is CASSDYGTYGYTF.

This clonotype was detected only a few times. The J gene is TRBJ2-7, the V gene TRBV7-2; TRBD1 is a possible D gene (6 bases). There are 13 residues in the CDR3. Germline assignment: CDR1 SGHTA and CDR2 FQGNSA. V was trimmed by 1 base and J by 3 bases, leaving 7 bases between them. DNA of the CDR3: TGTGCCAGCAGCTTAGAAGGGGGCTACGAGCAGTACTTC. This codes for CASSLEGGYEQYF.

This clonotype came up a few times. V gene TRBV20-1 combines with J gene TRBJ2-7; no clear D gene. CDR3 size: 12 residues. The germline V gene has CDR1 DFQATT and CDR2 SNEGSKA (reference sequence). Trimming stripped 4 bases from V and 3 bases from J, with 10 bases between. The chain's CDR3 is CSATDSLYEQYF. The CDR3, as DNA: TGCAGTGCTACGGATTCCCTCTACGAGCAGTACTTC.

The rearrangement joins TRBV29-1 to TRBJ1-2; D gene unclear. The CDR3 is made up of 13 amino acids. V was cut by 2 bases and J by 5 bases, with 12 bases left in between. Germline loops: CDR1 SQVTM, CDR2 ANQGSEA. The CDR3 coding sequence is TGCAGCGTTGAATTTGATCGAGGGTATGGCTACACCTTC. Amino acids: CSVEFDRGYGYTF. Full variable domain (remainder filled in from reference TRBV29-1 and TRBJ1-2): SAVISQKPSRDICQRGTSLTIQCQVDSQVTMMFWYRQQPGQSLTLIATANQGSEATYESGFVIDKFPISRPNLTFSTLTVSNMSPEDSSIYLCSVEFDRGYGYTFGSGTRLTVV.

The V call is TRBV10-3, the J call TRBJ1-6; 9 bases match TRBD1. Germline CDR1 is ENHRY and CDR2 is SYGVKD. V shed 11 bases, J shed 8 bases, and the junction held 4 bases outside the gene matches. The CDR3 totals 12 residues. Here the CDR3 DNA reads TGTGCCTCCCGGACAGGGGATTCACCCCTCCACTTT. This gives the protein CASRTGDSPLHF.

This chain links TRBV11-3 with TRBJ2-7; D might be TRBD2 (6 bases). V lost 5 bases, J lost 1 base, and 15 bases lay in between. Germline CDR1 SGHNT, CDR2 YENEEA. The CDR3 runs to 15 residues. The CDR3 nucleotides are TGTGCCAGCAGCGGACTCCGCGGGGTGTCCTACGAGCAGTACTTC. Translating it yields CASSGLRGVSYEQYF.

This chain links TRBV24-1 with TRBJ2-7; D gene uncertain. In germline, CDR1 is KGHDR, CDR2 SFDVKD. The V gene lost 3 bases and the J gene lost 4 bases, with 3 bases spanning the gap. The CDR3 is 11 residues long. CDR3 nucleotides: TGTGCCACCAGTGATGAGTACGAGCAGTACTTC. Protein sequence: CATSDEYEQYF.

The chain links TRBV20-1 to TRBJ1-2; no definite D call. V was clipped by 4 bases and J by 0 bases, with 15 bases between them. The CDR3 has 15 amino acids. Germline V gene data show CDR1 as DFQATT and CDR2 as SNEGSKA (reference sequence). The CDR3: CSATASSISNYGYTF. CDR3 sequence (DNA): TGCAGTGCTACGGCGTCGAGCATCTCTAACTATGGCTACACCTTC.

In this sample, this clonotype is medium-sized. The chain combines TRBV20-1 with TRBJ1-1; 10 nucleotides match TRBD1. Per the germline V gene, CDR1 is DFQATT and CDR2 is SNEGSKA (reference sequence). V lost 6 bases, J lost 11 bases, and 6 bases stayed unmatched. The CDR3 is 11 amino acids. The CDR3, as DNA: TGCAGTGCCCAGGACAGGGGGGGCGCTTTCTTT. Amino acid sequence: CSAQDRGGAFF.

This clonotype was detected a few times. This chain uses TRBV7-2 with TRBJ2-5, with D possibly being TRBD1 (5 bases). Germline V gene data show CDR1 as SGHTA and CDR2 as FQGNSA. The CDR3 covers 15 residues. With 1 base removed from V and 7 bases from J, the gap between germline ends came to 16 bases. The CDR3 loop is CASSLVSSQGGTQYF. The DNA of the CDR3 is TGTGCCAGCAGCTTAGTATCCTCGCAGGGTGGGACCCAGTACTTC.